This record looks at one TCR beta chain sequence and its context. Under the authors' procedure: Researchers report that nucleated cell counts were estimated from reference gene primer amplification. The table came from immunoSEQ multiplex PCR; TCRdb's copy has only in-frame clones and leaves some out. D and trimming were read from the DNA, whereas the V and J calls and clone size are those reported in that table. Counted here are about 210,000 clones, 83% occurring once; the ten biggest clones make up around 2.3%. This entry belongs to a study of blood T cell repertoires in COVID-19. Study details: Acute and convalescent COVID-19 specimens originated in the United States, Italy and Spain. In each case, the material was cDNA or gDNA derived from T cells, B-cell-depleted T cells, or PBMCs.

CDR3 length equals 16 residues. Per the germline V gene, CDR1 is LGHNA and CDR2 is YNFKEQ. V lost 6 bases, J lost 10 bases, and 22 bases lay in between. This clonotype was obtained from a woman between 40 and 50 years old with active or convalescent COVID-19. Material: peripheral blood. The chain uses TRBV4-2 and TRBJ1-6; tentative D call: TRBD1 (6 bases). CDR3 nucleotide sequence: TGTGCCAGCAGGGGTCATACAGGGTCGGAAAGGTCACCCCTCCACTTT. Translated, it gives CASRGHTGSERSPLHF.